This T cell receptor beta chain was sequenced in a study of response to subunit inactivated influenza vaccine (dated by TCRdb to the late 2010s). Study-wide context: To follow how T cells responded to a trivalent subunit inactivated influenza vaccine, the researchers relied on deep quantitative profiling of the T cell receptor repertoire.

Beyond this particular receptor, the publication reports: According to the authors, only a limited number of new T cells may be recruited by each seasonal influenza vaccination.

This clonotype was counted a few times. The clone's antigen remains unknown. Nothing much larger sits one base from this clone, and base qualities are not available. Libraries came from RT-PCR. The sample was run on an Illumina HiSeq 2500. TCRdb took the public reads, trimmed them with fastp at Q25, ran MiXCR for clone calling and kept in-frame beta chains. Records with the same CDR3 protein are collapsed into one entry carrying the most frequent genes and DNA. This sample comprises more than 700,000 distinct CDR3 sequences, around 20% of them detected only once. The ten largest account for roughly 10% of the sample. The V end loses 7 bases and the J end loses 0 bases, and a stretch of 16 bases separates them. Sequences MNHNS (CDR1) and SASEGT (CDR2) are obtained from the germline V gene. CDR3 length: 17 amino acids, cysteine to phenylalanine. The entry retains the CDR3 DNA only, 51 bases that are in frame from base 1.

The sequence is built from TRBV6-1 and TRBJ1-6; the D segment could be TRBD1, given 5 matching bases. This receptor was obtained from a man aged 45-65 years who received an inactivated influenza vaccine. Donor details come from another sample of the same person, matched by shared clones. The sequenced sample was PBMCs from blood, obtained 4 to 6 days after vaccination. At the DNA level, the sequence is TGTGCCAGCACTAACGCCAGGGCGAGCTCCTATAATTCACCCCTCCACTTT. Its coded protein is CASTNARASSYNSPLHF.